This TCR beta chain was captured by sequencing in a study of blood T cell repertoires in COVID-19. Libraries were prepared by immunoSEQ multiplex PCR; TCRdb keeps only in-frame clonotypes and omits some of them. The sample shows 310,000 or so clones, around nine tenths of them seen only once. V lost 0 bases, J lost 4 bases, and 11 bases lay in between. From germline, CDR1 is WNHNN and CDR2 SYGVQD (reference sequence). This CDR3 comprises 15 residues. The chain is built from TRBV10-1 and TRBJ2-3; D is undetermined. Sequenced input: peripheral blood. The source of this sequence is a man in his 70s with acute or convalescent COVID-19. CDR3 DNA: TGCGCCAGCAGTGAGTCGACGGAGTGGGCAGATACGCAGTATTTT. This codes for CASSESTEWADTQYF.